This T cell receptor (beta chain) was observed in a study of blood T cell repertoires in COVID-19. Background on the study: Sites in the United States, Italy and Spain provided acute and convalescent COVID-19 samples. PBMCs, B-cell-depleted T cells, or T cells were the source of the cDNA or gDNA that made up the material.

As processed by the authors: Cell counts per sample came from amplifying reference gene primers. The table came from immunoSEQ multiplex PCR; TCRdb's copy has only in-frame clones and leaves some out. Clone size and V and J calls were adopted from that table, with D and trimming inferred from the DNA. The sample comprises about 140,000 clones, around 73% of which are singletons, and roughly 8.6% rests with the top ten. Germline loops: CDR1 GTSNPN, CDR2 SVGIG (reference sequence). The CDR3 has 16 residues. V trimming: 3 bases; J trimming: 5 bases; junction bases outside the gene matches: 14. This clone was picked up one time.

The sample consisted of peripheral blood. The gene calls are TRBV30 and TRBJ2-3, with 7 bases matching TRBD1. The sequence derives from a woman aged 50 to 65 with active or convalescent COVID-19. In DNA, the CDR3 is TGTGCCTGGAGCGAAACCGTAAGGGGGCAGAGAGATACGCAGTATTTT. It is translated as CAWSETVRGQRDTQYF.